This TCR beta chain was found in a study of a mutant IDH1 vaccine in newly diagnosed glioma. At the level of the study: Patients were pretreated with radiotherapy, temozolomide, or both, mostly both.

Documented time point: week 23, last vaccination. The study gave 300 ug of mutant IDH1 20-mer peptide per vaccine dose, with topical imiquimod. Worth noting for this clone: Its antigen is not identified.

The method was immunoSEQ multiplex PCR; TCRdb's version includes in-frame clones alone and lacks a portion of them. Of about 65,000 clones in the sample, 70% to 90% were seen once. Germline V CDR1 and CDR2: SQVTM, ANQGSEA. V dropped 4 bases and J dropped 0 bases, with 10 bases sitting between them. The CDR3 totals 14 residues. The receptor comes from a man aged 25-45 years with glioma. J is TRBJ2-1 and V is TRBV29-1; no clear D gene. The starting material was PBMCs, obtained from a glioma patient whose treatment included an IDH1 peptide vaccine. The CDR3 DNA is TGCAGCGTTGTAGTTGGAAGCTCCTACAATGAGCAGTTCTTC. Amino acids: CSVVVGSSYNEQFF.